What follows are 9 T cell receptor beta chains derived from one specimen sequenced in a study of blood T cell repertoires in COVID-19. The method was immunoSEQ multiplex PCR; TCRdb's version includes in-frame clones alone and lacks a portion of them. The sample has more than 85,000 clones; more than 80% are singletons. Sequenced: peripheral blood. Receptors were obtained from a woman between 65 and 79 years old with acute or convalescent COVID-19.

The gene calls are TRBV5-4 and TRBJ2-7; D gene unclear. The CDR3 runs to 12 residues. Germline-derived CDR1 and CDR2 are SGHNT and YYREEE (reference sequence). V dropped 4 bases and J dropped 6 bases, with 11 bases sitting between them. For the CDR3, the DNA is TGTGCCAGCAGCCCAAATACTGGCGAGCAGTACTTC. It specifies CASSPNTGEQYF.

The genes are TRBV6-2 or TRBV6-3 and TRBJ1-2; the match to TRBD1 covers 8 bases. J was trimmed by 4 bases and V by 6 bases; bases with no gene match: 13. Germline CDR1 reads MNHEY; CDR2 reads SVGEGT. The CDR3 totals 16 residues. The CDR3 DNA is TGTGCCAGCAGCGACTACGGACAGGGAGGTGGCTATGGCTACACCTTC. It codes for CASSDYGQGGGYGYTF.

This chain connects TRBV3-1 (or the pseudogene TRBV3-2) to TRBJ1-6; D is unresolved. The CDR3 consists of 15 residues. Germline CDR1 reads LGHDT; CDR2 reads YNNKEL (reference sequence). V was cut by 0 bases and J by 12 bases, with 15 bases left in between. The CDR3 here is CASSQDLGGGLPLHF. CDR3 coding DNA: TGTGCCAGCAGCCAAGACTTAGGAGGAGGTCTACCCCTCCACTTT.

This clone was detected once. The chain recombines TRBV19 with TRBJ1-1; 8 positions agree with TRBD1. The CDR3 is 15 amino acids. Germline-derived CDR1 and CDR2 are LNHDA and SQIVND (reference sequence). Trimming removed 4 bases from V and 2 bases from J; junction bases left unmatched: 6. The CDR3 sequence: CASSRRQGQNTEAFF. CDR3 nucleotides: TGTGCCAGTAGTAGAAGACAGGGGCAAAACACTGAAGCTTTCTTT.

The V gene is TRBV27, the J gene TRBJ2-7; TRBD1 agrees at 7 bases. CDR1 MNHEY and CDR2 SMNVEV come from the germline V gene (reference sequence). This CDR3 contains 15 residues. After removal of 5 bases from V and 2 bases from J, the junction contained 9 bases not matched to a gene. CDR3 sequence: CASSAGGQRTYEQYF. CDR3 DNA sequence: TGTGCCAGCAGTGCAGGGGGACAGAGAACCTACGAGCAGTACTTC.

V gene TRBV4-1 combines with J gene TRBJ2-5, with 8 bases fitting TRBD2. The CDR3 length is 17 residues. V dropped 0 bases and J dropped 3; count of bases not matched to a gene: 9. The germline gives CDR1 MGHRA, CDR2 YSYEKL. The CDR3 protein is CASSQDRGTSGKETQYF. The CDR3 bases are TGCGCCAGCAGCCAAGATCGAGGCACTAGCGGTAAAGAGACCCAGTACTTC.

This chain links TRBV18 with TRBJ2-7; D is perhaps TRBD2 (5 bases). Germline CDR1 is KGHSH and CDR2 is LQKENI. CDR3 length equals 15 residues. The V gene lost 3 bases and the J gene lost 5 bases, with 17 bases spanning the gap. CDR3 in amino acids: CASSPLGADHNEQYF. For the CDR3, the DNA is TGTGCCAGCTCACCTTTGGGAGCAGATCATAACGAGCAGTACTTC.

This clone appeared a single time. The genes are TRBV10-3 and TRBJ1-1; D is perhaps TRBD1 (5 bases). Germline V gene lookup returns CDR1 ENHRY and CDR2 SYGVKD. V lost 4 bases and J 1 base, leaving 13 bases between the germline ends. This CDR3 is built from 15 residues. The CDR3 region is CAISASGAQNTEAFF. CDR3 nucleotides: TGTGCCATCAGTGCAAGCGGGGCCCAGAACACTGAAGCTTTCTTT.

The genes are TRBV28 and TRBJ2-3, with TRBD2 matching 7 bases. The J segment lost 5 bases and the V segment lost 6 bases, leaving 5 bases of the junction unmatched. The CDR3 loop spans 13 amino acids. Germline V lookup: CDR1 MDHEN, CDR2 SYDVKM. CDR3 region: CASSGGTLDTQYF. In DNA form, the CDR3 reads TGTGCCAGCAGCGGGGGGACCTTAGATACGCAGTATTTT.